The rows below give T cell receptor beta chains drawn from one sample of a study of cytomegalovirus exposure and HLA in healthy donors. The data were produced by immunoSEQ multiplex PCR, yet TCRdb's version contains in-frame clones alone and is incomplete. The repertoire holds approximately 270,000 clones, with about four fifths as singletons. Sample: PBMCs. Receptors originate from a girl aged 2-10 years in good health and CMV-seronegative. The CDR3 runs from the conserved cysteine through the conserved F or W. The size field is filled for only some rows; it gives once, few, many or a size class.

V: TRBV28
size: once
length: 15
CDR3: CASSLASGSSNEQFF

V: TRBV7-2
size: NA
length: 15
CDR3: CASSPRTGVGTEAFF

V: TRBV2
size: few
length: 11
CDR3: CASSVVSPLHF

V: TRBV15
size: NA
length: 16
CDR3: CATSRDRGKRPYEQYF

V: TRBV2
size: NA
length: 15
CDR3: CASSYGQGMNTEAFF

V: TRBV27
size: NA
length: 14
CDR3: CASRRAGGADTQYF

V: TRBV19
size: NA
length: 16
CDR3: CASSTHLAGGYNEQFF

V: TRBV28
size: NA
length: 16
CDR3: CASSFTAGGSYNEQFF

V: TRBV9
size: NA
length: 13
CDR3: CASSGDWGREQFF

V: TRBV7-9
size: NA
length: 15
CDR3: CASSLVRVRDTEAFF

V: TRBV27
size: NA
length: 15
CDR3: CASSAGGQGSYEQYF

V: TRBV6-5
size: NA
length: 14
CDR3: CASSYSGGDYGYTF

V: TRBV6-6
size: NA
length: 15
CDR3: CASSFTTTGLSEAFF

V: TRBV5-1
size: NA
length: 17
CDR3: CASSLGVTAQGTSPLHF

V: TRBV19
size: NA
length: 14
CDR3: CASSFNGANTEAFF

V: TRBV30
size: NA
length: 13
CDR3: CAWSVRGYTEAFF

V: TRBV7-6
size: NA
length: 18
CDR3: CASSFMASPASNTGELFF

V: TRBV7-9
size: NA
length: 14
CDR3: CASSSTSGGEWQYF

V: TRBV19
size: few
length: 15
CDR3: CASSLTGGGNYGYTF

V: TRBV12-5
size: NA
length: 13
CDR3: CASGVTGADGYTF

V: TRBV28
size: NA
length: 14
CDR3: CASSPGQGTDTQYF

V: TRBV10-3
size: NA
length: 14
CDR3: CAISESGQGEKLFF

V: TRBV5-1
size: NA
length: 15
CDR3: CASSLLPGQEYEQYF

V: TRBV18
size: NA
length: 15
CDR3: CASSPEWGGSYEQYF

V: TRBV28
size: once
length: 18
CDR3: CASSRARPGTSNRYEQYF

V: TRBV23-1
size: NA
length: 15
CDR3: CASRQGAPTRNEQFF

V: TRBV28
size: NA
length: 17
CDR3: CASHTGLEIFGANVLTF

V: TRBV5-6
size: NA
length: 12
CDR3: CASSLALSPLHF

V: TRBV5-1
size: NA
length: 13
CDR3: CASSRLAVYEQFF

V: TRBV11-2
size: NA
length: 15
CDR3: CASSKSGGSTDTQYF

V: TRBV11-2
size: NA
length: 18
CDR3: CASSTISRGHGGSGELFF

V: TRBV5-6
size: once
length: 15
CDR3: CAPQRGRSPADTQYF

V: TRBV9
size: NA
length: 17
CDR3: CASSVVTTSANTGELFF

V: TRBV4-2
size: few
length: 14
CDR3: CASSQAGSGNEQFF

V: TRBV2
size: NA
length: 14
CDR3: CASSELGRKETQYF

V: TRBV19
size: NA
length: 15
CDR3: CASSRSRPYQETQYF

V: TRBV7-9
size: NA
length: 16
CDR3: CASSRSGSHSYNEQFF

V: TRBV7-9
size: NA
length: 16
CDR3: CASSDTQAGQEDEQFF

V: TRBV2
size: NA
length: 15
CDR3: CASSEGREAAYGYTF

V: TRBV27
size: once
length: 18
CDR3: CASSLRSSPGSFNSPLHF

V: TRBV29-1
size: NA
length: 13
CDR3: CSVVKTLGNTIYF

V: TRBV28
size: once
length: 13
CDR3: CASRPGQNTEAFF

V: TRBV27
size: NA
length: 15
CDR3: CASSPLGQGGTEAFF

V: TRBV9
size: NA
length: 17
CDR3: CASSRRPGLAVYNEQFF

V: TRBV19
size: NA
length: 17
CDR3: CASSKSGTGRSYNEQFF

V: TRBV5-1
size: once
length: 13
CDR3: CASSWSGGNEQYF

V: TRBV10-1
size: NA
length: 16
CDR3: CASSELERGATDTQYF

V: TRBV29-1
size: NA
length: 14
CDR3: CSVSRGGSWGEQYF

V: TRBV7-9
size: once
length: 13
CDR3: CASSLGQGWEQFF

V: TRBV28
size: NA
length: 15
CDR3: CASTILGQYNSPLHF

V: TRBV4-1
size: NA
length: 16
CDR3: CASGTRDRGMTDTQYF

V: TRBV13
size: NA
length: 15
CDR3: CASQEQTGVNYGYTF

V: TRBV19
size: NA
length: 14
CDR3: CASSLPGLVNEQYF

V: TRBV2
size: NA
length: 13
CDR3: CASTGGVIEKLFF

V: TRBV19
size: NA
length: 14
CDR3: CASSIQSQGTEAFF